This TCR beta chain derives from a study of shared clonotypes between healthy human individuals. The table came from immunoSEQ multiplex PCR; TCRdb's copy has only in-frame clones and leaves some out. This sample has 800,000 to 950,000 clones; just over 95% occur once, and the top ten carry less than 0.25%. This clone came up once. The trim removed 0 bases at V and 6 bases at J, leaving 6 bases unmatched. The CDR3 contains 17 residues. Germline V CDR1 and CDR2: LGHNA, YSLEER. CD45RO-negative, CCR7-selected cells formed the naive CD8 fraction, which excluded terminally differentiated effector memory CD45RA+ cells. The donors, all of them Caucasian adults, lived in Nashville, Tennessee.

Sequenced material: naive CD8+ T cells sorted from blood. The clonotype comes from a man aged 25-45 years in good health. The chain uses TRBV4-3 and TRBJ2-1; TRBD2 agrees at 12 bases. As DNA, the CDR3 is TGCGCCAGCAGCCAAGAGTCGGCTAGCGGGAGGGCCAATGAGCAGTTCTTC. It yields the protein CASSQESASGRANEQFF.